Below are 19 T cell receptor beta chains sequenced from a single sample in a study of blood T cell repertoires in COVID-19. Profiling relied on immunoSEQ multiplex PCR, and the TCRdb table lists in-frame clones only, not all of them. The profile covers roughly 160,000 clones, with around 83% appearing a single time and 0.99% taken by the ten largest. Sequenced: peripheral blood. These receptor sequences come from a man between 18 and 35 years old with acute or convalescent COVID-19.

This chain joins TRBV9 and TRBJ1-2, with D maybe TRBD1 (6 bases). The CDR3 contains 14 residues. Germline loops: CDR1 SGDLS, CDR2 YYNGEE. The V end was cut by 1 base, the J end by 2 bases, with 9 bases between. CDR3 sequence reads: CASSVSGTNYGYTF. DNA of the CDR3: TGTGCCAGCAGCGTATCCGGGACAAACTATGGCTACACCTTC.

The V call is TRBV9, the J call TRBJ1-2; no reliable D call. Deletions cut 3 bases from V and 5 bases from J, with 11 bases between. Germline V gene lookup returns CDR1 SGDLS and CDR2 YYNGEE. The CDR3 is made up of 13 amino acids. Here the CDR3 reads CASSATAEYGYTF. The CDR3 nucleotides are TGTGCCAGCAGCGCCACAGCAGAGTATGGCTACACCTTC.

The rearrangement links TRBV25-1 to TRBJ2-5, with a tentative D call TRBD2 (6 bases). The V end was cut by 2 bases, the J end by 4 bases, with 14 bases between. Looked up from germline, CDR1 is MGHDK and CDR2 is SYGVNS. This CDR3 is 15 amino acids long. DNA of the CDR3: TGTGCCAGCAGTGAACCCCCCGGGGGAAGAGAGACCCAGTACTTC. It translates to CASSEPPGGRETQYF.

This sequence joins TRBV6-5 and TRBJ1-3, with D unclear. CDR3 length equals 13 residues. Trimming shortened V by 2 bases and J by 4 bases, and 6 bases separated the two germline ends. Per germline, CDR1 MNHEY and CDR2 SVGAGI. The CDR3 DNA reads as TGTGCCAGCAGTTACACTCCAGGAAACACCATATATTTT. Amino acids: CASSYTPGNTIYF.

The DNA for the CDR3 is TGTGCCAGTTCAAAGACGGGGGACAATCAGCCCCAGCATTTT. It yields the protein CASSKTGDNQPQHF. The chain uses TRBV6-5 and TRBJ1-5; weak D call: TRBD1 (5 bases). Germline V gene sequence: CDR1 MNHEY, CDR2 SVGAGI. CDR3 length: 14 residues. V lost 9 bases and J lost 3, with 15 bases in between.

The V gene is TRBV11-2, the J gene TRBJ2-2; D possibly corresponds to TRBD2 (5 bases). This CDR3 region has 17 residues. V dropped 4 bases and J dropped 1 base, with 16 bases sitting between them. Germline V gives CDR1 SGHAT, CDR2 FQNNGV. The CDR3 DNA reads as TGTGCCAGCAGCTGGACTTACGGGGTACTGAACACCGGGGAGCTGTTTTTT. Amino acid sequence: CASSWTYGVLNTGELFF.

The count of this clone is one. The V gene is TRBV5-1, the J gene TRBJ2-3; weak D call: TRBD2 (6 bases). The ends were cut back, 4 bases at V and 6 bases at J, with 12 bases in the middle. Germline CDR1 reads SGHRS; CDR2 reads YFSETQ. CDR3 length: 13 residues. The DNA for the CDR3 is TGCGCCAGCAGCAGGGAGGTAACGGATACGCAGTATTTT. Amino acid sequence: CASSREVTDTQYF.

The chain couples TRBV7-9 to TRBJ1-2; 11 nucleotides agree with TRBD1. The CDR3 contains 15 residues. The V segment lost 1 base and the J segment 4 bases; nucleotides outside the gene matches: 2. Germline values: CDR1 SEHNR, CDR2 FQNEAQ (reference sequence). The CDR3 nucleotides are TGTGCCAGCAGCTTAGGGGACAGGGGGATCTATGGCTACACCTTC. It yields the protein CASSLGDRGIYGYTF. The complete variable domain, with remaining parts taken from reference TRBV7-9 and TRBJ1-2, reads DTGVSQNPRHKITKRGQNVTFRCDPISEHNRLYWYRQTLGQGPEFLTYFQNEAQLEKSRLLSDRFSAERPKGSFSTLEIQRTEQGDSAMYLCASSLGDRGIYGYTFGSGTRLTVV.

The sample holds one count of this clone. Germline is not matched at one junction end, which may reflect a read error. The chain's CDR3 is CASSLELWTQLNRPQHF. CDR3 DNA: TGTGCCAGCAGCTTAGAGTTGTGGACACAACTCAATCGGCCCCAGCATTTT. The chain recombines TRBV7-8 with TRBJ1-5, with D perhaps TRBD1 (5 bases). The CDR3 is made up of 17 amino acids. From germline, CDR1 is SGHVS and CDR2 FQNEAQ.

The rearrangement joins TRBV3-1 (or the pseudogene TRBV3-2) to TRBJ2-1; 7 bases are a match to TRBD1. The CDR3 covers 14 residues. V lost 5 bases, J lost 5 bases, and 6 bases stayed unmatched. Germline CDR1 and CDR2: LGHDT and YNNKEL (reference sequence). The CDR3 bases are TGTGCCAGCAGCAGACATACAGGGGACAATGAGCAGTTCTTC. It encodes CASSRHTGDNEQFF.

The V call is TRBV27, the J call TRBJ1-2, with TRBD1 identical over 8 bases. The CDR3 has 14 residues. The trim removed 0 bases at V and 7 bases at J, leaving 4 bases unmatched. Germline V CDR1 and CDR2: MNHEY, SMNVEV (reference sequence). Here the CDR3 DNA reads TGTGCCAGCAGTTTATCCCCGACAGGGGTTGGCTACACCTTC. It encodes CASSLSPTGVGYTF.

The CDR3 here is CASSYSPQIGYTF. The CDR3 DNA reads TGTGCCAGCAGTTACTCTCCCCAAATTGGCTACACCTTC. V and J are TRBV6-5 and TRBJ1-2; D unresolved. The CDR3 is 13 amino acids. Germline CDR1 and CDR2: MNHEY and SVGAGI. V lost 0 bases to trimming and J lost 7 bases, with 9 bases between them.

The chain joins TRBV9 to TRBJ2-4, with a tentative D call TRBD2 (7 bases). Trimming stripped 0 bases from V and 7 bases from J, with 14 bases between. The V gene's germline CDR1 is SGDLS and CDR2 YYNGEE. CDR3 length equals 15 residues. Here the CDR3 reads CASSVEVGRGNIQYF. The CDR3 DNA follows: TGTGCCAGCAGCGTAGAGGTGGGGAGGGGGAACATTCAGTACTTC.

CDR3 in DNA: TGTGCCAGCAGGGGGGGGACCGTCTCTGGAAACACCATATATTTT. It translates to CASRGGTVSGNTIYF. The V call is TRBV28, the J call TRBJ1-3, with D tentatively TRBD1 (5 bases). The germline V gene encodes CDR1 MDHEN and CDR2 SYDVKM. This CDR3 is built from 15 residues. V dropped 6 bases and J dropped 0 bases, with 12 bases sitting between them.

The V and J genes are TRBV4-1 and TRBJ2-2, with D possibly being TRBD1 (6 bases). The CDR3 spans 17 residues. Germline loops: CDR1 MGHRA, CDR2 YSYEKL. V was pared by 1 base and J by 4 bases, with 16 bases between. CDR3 DNA: TGCGCCAGCAGCCAAGCCGGCAGGGGCGCAGGCACCGGGGAGCTGTTTTTT. Encoded protein: CASSQAGRGAGTGELFF.

This clone occurred once. The genes are TRBV19 and TRBJ1-1; 9 positions agree with TRBD1. V gave up 5 bases and J gave up 4 bases; unmatched junction bases: 8. CDR3 length equals 15 residues. Germline loops: CDR1 LNHDA, CDR2 SQIVND (reference sequence). Written as DNA, the CDR3 is TGTGCCAGTAGTTTAAAACAGGGGGCACTCACTGAAGCTTTCTTT. It yields the protein CASSLKQGALTEAFF.

The chain uses TRBV28 and TRBJ1-1; D possibly corresponds to TRBD1 (6 bases). The CDR3 is 14 residues long. Germline CDR1 and CDR2: MDHEN and SYDVKM. V was trimmed by 3 bases and J by 5 bases, leaving 13 bases between them. DNA for the CDR3: TGTGCCAGCAGTTTTGATACAGGGCGGACTGAAGCTTTCTTT. This translates into CASSFDTGRTEAFF.

The J gene is TRBJ2-1, the V gene TRBV5-4; TRBD2 aligns across 11 bases. This CDR3 comprises 15 residues. V dropped 4 bases and J dropped 3; count of bases not matched to a gene: 3. From germline, CDR1 is SGHNT and CDR2 YYREEE (reference sequence). Here the CDR3 reads CASSLTSGSYNEQFF. The DNA of the CDR3 is TGTGCCAGCAGCCTCACTAGCGGGAGCTACAATGAGCAGTTCTTC.

The chain recombines TRBV30 with TRBJ2-2; tentative D call: TRBD2 (6 bases). CDR1 and CDR2 from the germline V gene are GTSNPN and SVGIG (reference sequence). The CDR3 length is 13 residues. With 3 bases removed from V and 9 bases from J, the gap between germline ends came to 14 bases. CDR3 coding DNA: TGTGCCTGGAGAACCGGGACTCATCGGGAGCTGTTTTTT. This translates into CAWRTGTHRELFF. The full variable domain, in which reference TRBV30 and TRBJ2-2 provide the parts outside the CDR3, is SQTIHQWPATLVQPVGSPLSLECTVEGTSNPNLYWYRQAAGRGLQLLFYSVGIGQISSEVPQNLSASRPQDRQFILSSKKLLLSDSGFYLCAWRTGTHRELFFGEGSRLTVL.